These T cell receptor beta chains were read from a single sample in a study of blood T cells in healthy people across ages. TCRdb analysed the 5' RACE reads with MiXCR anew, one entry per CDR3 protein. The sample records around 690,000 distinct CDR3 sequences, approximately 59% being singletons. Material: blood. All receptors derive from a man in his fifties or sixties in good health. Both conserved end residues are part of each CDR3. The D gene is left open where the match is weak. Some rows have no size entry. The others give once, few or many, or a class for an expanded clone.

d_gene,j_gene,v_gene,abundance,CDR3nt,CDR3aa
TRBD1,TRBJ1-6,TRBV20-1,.,TGCAGTGCTAGGGTACGAGGGGGCCTCGGTTATAATTCACCCCTCCACTTT,CSARVRGGLGYNSPLHF
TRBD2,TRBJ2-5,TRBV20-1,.,TGCAGTGCTGGGACTAGCGGGGTGAGCCAAGAGACCCAGTACTTC,CSAGTSGVSQETQYF
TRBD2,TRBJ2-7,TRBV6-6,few,TGTGCCAGCACCGACCTGCGGGGGGGCTCCGAGCAGTACTTC,CASTDLRGGSEQYF
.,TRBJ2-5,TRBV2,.,TGTGCCAGCAGTGAACTGGGGACCCAGTACTTC,CASSELGTQYF
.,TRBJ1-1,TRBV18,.,TGTGCCAGCTCACCAACCCCCCACTCGGGAACTGAAGCTTTCTTT,CASSPTPHSGTEAFF
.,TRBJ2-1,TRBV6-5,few,TGTGCCAGCAGTCCTACAAGGAGCTCCTACAATGAGCAGTTCTTC,CASSPTRSSYNEQFF
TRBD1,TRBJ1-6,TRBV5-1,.,TGCGCCAGCAGCACCGGACAGGGACGGAATTCACCCCTCCACTTT,CASSTGQGRNSPLHF
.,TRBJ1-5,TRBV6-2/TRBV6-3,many,TGTGCCAGCAGATTGAGGGCAGCTCAGCCCCAGCATTTT,CASRLRAAQPQHF
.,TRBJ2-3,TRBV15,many,TGTGCCACCAGCAGAGATGGGGGGTCCCACACAGATACGCAGTATTTT,CATSRDGGSHTDTQYF
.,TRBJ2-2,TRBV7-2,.,TGTGCCGGCAGCTTATCACGTACCGGGGAGCTGTTTTTT,CAGSLSRTGELFF
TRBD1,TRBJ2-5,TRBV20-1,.,TGCAGTGCTAGAGATAGCCGGACAGGAGCCCGGGAGACCCAGTACTTC,CSARDSRTGARETQYF
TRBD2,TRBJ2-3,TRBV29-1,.,TGCAGCGTTGGGACTAGCAGCACAGATACGCAGTATTTT,CSVGTSSTDTQYF
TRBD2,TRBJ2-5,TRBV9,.,TGTGCCAGCAGCGGAACTAGCGGGGGGGCCCGAGAGACCCAGTACTTC,CASSGTSGGARETQYF
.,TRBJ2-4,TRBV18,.,TGTGCCAGCTCACCACCCTCGACAGTTAAAAACATTCAGTACTTC,CASSPPSTVKNIQYF
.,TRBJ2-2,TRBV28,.,TGTGCCAGCCCAGATTCCACCGGGGAGCTGTTTTTT,CASPDSTGELFF
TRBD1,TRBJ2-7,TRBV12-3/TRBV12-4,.,TGTGCCAGCAGTTGGGGCGGGACAGGACTCTACGAGCAGTACTTC,CASSWGGTGLYEQYF
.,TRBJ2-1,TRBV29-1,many,TGCAGCGTTGGGAGAGGGGCTGAGCAGTTCTTC,CSVGRGAEQFF
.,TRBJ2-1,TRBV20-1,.,TGCAGTGCTGCCCCCTCCGGGACACAATCCTACAATGAGCAGTTCTTC,CSAAPSGTQSYNEQFF
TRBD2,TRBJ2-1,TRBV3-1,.,TGTGCCAGCAGACCTAGCGGCGGCAATGAGCAGTTCTTC,CASRPSGGNEQFF
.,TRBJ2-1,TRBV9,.,TGTGCCAGCAGCGTATACCACTCCTACAATGAGCAGTTCTTC,CASSVYHSYNEQFF
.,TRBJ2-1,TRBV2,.,TGTGCCAGCAGGGGTAGGGAGCGGAGCTACAATGAGCAGTTCTTC,CASRGRERSYNEQFF
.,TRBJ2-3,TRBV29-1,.,.,CSVGEGADTRYF
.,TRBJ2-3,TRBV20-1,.,TGCAGTGCTAGAGATCAAGTATCGGAGGGGGGGTCCTCCACCACAGATACGCAGTATTTT,CSARDQVSEGGSSTTDTQYF
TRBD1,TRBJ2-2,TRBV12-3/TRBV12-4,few,TGTGCCAGCAGTCGACAGGGGGCGAACACCGGGGAGCTGTTTTTT,CASSRQGANTGELFF
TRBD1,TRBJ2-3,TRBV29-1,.,TGCAGCGGGACAGGGAGCACAGATACGCAGTATTTT,CSGTGSTDTQYF
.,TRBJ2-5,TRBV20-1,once,TGCAGTGCTAGAGCTACGGACTTGCCTCAAGAGACCCAGTACTTC,CSARATDLPQETQYF
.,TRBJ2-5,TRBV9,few,TGTGCCAGCAGCGTAGGGGGGGGGGCTGGAGAGACCCAGTACTTC,CASSVGGGAGETQYF
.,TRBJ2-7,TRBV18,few,TGTGCCAGCTCACCTGGCGTCCTGGACCTCTACGAGCAGTACTTC,CASSPGVLDLYEQYF
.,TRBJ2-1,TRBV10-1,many,TGCGCCAGCAGTGTGGGGGGCGTCGACAATGAGCAGTTCTTC,CASSVGGVDNEQFF
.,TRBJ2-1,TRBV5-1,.,TGCGCCAGCAGCTTGGTTGGACTCTCCTACGAGCAGTTCTTC,CASSLVGLSYEQFF
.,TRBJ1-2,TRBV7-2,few,TGTGCCAGCACCCCTCAAGGGCTGAACTATGGCTACACCTTC,CASTPQGLNYGYTF
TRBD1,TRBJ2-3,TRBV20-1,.,TGCAGTGCTCTCACCGGGACAGAGGTCGATACGCAGTATTTT,CSALTGTEVDTQYF
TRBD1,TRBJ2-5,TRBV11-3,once,TGTGCCAGCAGCTCCCGGACAGGGGGTGACGAGACCCAGTACTTC,CASSSRTGGDETQYF
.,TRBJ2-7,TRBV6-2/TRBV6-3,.,TGTGCCAGCCGTCGACGGGGTCTGGACGAGCAGTACTTC,CASRRRGLDEQYF
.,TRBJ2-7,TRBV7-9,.,TGTGCCAGCAGCTTAACAAGGGCGCAGTACTTC,CASSLTRAQYF
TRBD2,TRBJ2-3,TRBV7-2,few,TGTGCCAGCAGCTCGACTAGCGGTACTAGCACAGATACGCAGTATTTT,CASSSTSGTSTDTQYF